The rows below give T cell receptor beta chains drawn from one sample of a study of blood T cells in healthy people across ages. Using its own MiXCR run on the 5' RACE reads, TCRdb lists one record per CDR3 protein. The repertoire has about 1.8 million distinct CDR3 sequences, less than 50% of them found once; the top ten carry 2% to 2.5%. Sequenced: blood. All receptors derive from a woman between 40 and 50 years old in good health. Each CDR3 is given with its conserved first and last residue. The order of the fields is V gene, D gene, J gene, CDR3 length, clone size, CDR3 protein, CDR3 DNA. The D gene is left open where the match is weak. The size entry is marked missing in some rows and otherwise reads once, few, many or a size class.

v_call: TRBV2
d_call: -
j_call: TRBJ2-5
cdr3_length: 17
clone_size: -
cdr3_aa: CASSGWVSRGGEETQYF
cdr3_nt: TGTGCCAGCAGTGGATGGGTCTCCAGGGGAGGGGAAGAGACCCAGTACTTC

v_call: TRBV7-2
d_call: -
j_call: TRBJ2-7
cdr3_length: 15
clone_size: -
cdr3_aa: CASSSFLTTTYEQYF
cdr3_nt: TGTGCCAGCAGCTCCTTTCTGACCACGACGTACGAGCAGTACTTC

v_call: TRBV7-2
d_call: -
j_call: TRBJ2-3
cdr3_length: 16
clone_size: many
cdr3_aa: CASSLTPGSSTDTQYF
cdr3_nt: TGTGCCAGCAGCTTAACCCCTGGGTCGAGCACAGATACGCAGTATTTT

v_call: TRBV7-2
d_call: -
j_call: TRBJ1-2
cdr3_length: 12
clone_size: few
cdr3_aa: CASSETRAGYTF
cdr3_nt: TGTGCCAGCAGCGAGACTAGGGCTGGCTACACCTTC

v_call: TRBV7-6
d_call: -
j_call: TRBJ1-2
cdr3_length: 14
clone_size: -
cdr3_aa: CASSLGRGRDGYTF
cdr3_nt: TGTGCCAGCAGCCTCGGACGGGGACGGGATGGCTACACCTTC

v_call: TRBV5-1
d_call: -
j_call: TRBJ1-2
cdr3_length: 13
clone_size: -
cdr3_aa: CASSFGAGNGYTF
cdr3_nt: TGCGCCAGCAGCTTCGGAGCAGGGAACGGCTACACCTTC

v_call: TRBV6-2/TRBV6-3
d_call: -
j_call: TRBJ1-5
cdr3_length: 19
clone_size: -
cdr3_aa: CASSYSTDPGTNSNQPQHF
cdr3_nt: TGTGCCAGCAGTTACTCGACGGATCCGGGGACGAATAGCAATCAGCCCCAGCATTTT

v_call: TRBV20-1
d_call: TRBD2
j_call: TRBJ2-3
cdr3_length: 14
clone_size: -
cdr3_aa: CSASPASGADTQYF
cdr3_nt: TGCAGCGCTAGTCCGGCTAGCGGGGCAGATACGCAGTATTTT

v_call: TRBV7-9
d_call: -
j_call: TRBJ2-5
cdr3_length: 14
clone_size: -
cdr3_aa: CASSLSPESETQYF
cdr3_nt: TGTGCCAGCAGCTTATCCCCCGAGTCTGAGACCCAGTACTTC

v_call: TRBV7-2
d_call: TRBD1
j_call: TRBJ2-5
cdr3_length: 15
clone_size: -
cdr3_aa: CASSLAWQGEETQYF
cdr3_nt: TGTGCCAGCAGCTTAGCGTGGCAGGGGGAAGAGACCCAGTACTTC

v_call: TRBV12-3/TRBV12-4
d_call: TRBD1
j_call: TRBJ2-5
cdr3_length: 15
clone_size: -
cdr3_aa: CASTRQRTGTETQYF
cdr3_nt: TGTGCCAGCACTAGACAGCGGACAGGGACGGAGACCCAGTACTTC

v_call: TRBV7-2
d_call: -
j_call: TRBJ2-5
cdr3_length: 14
clone_size: few
cdr3_aa: CASSLLLAKETQYF
cdr3_nt: TGTGCCAGCAGCTTACTACTAGCAAAAGAGACCCAGTACTTC

v_call: TRBV5-1
d_call: -
j_call: TRBJ2-3
cdr3_length: 14
clone_size: few
cdr3_aa: CASSLGAADDTQYF
cdr3_nt: TGCGCCAGCAGCTTGGGTGCAGCCGACGATACGCAGTATTTT

v_call: TRBV19
d_call: -
j_call: TRBJ2-1
cdr3_length: 15
clone_size: -
cdr3_aa: CASSPTWPVLNEQFF
cdr3_nt: TGTGCCAGTAGTCCAACTTGGCCAGTCCTTAATGAGCAGTTCTTC

v_call: TRBV2
d_call: TRBD2
j_call: TRBJ2-7
cdr3_length: 19
clone_size: -
cdr3_aa: CASSERTSGVGRSSYEQYF
cdr3_nt: TGTGCCAGCAGTGAGAGGACTAGCGGGGTAGGGAGGAGCTCCTACGAGCAGTACTTC

v_call: TRBV27
d_call: -
j_call: TRBJ2-5
cdr3_length: 14
clone_size: -
cdr3_aa: CASSFQGGTETQYF
cdr3_nt: TGTGCCAGCAGTTTCCAGGGGGGGACCGAGACCCAGTACTTC

v_call: TRBV4-2
d_call: TRBD2
j_call: TRBJ2-3
cdr3_length: 17
clone_size: few
cdr3_aa: CASSQVDRRGRTDTQYF
cdr3_nt: TGTGCCAGCAGCCAAGTGGATCGGCGCGGGAGAACAGATACGCAGTATTTT

v_call: TRBV7-9
d_call: -
j_call: TRBJ2-7
cdr3_length: 15
clone_size: -
cdr3_aa: CASSSLTGRPYEQYF
cdr3_nt: TGTGCCAGCAGCTCCTTGACAGGGAGGCCCTACGAGCAGTACTTC